This T cell receptor (beta chain) was observed in a study of cytomegalovirus exposure and HLA in healthy donors. Study-wide results and caveats: Judged likely to be a sequencing artifact was a cluster of highly shared sequence variants. Per a prior analysis, the majority of TCR beta V segments were productive roughly 90% or roughly 30% of the time.

Primers: 60 Vbeta forward and 13 Jbeta reverse. Data came from immunoSEQ multiplex PCR; TCRdb stores just in-frame clones and leaves some out. The repertoire holds 130,000 to 150,000 clones, with 82% as singletons. This clone appeared a few times. Its antigen is as yet unknown. Germline lookup yields CDR1 MDHEN and CDR2 SYDVKM. J gave up 6 bases and V 5 bases, and 6 bases lay outside the gene matches. The length of the CDR3 is 16 residues. Healthy donors of bone marrow made up the group. The receptor was isolated from a woman in her fifties or sixties in good health and CMV-seropositive. The chain recombines TRBV28 with TRBJ2-2, with TRBD2 identical over 13 bases. The specimen sequenced was PBMCs. Here the CDR3 reads CASSQGTSGKPGELFF. The CDR3 DNA reads TGTGCCAGCAGTCAGGGGACTAGCGGGAAGCCCGGGGAGCTGTTTTTT. Full variable domain (rest looked up from reference TRBV28 and TRBJ2-2): DVKVTQSSRYLVKRTGEKVFLECVQDMDHENMFWYRQDPGLGLRLIYFSYDVKMKEKGDIPEGYSVSREKKERFSLILESASTNQTSMYLCASSQGTSGKPGELFFGEGSRLTVL.